The clone carrying this T cell receptor (beta chain) appeared many times. This entry is derived from a study of T cells in Graves' hyperthyroidism and ophthalmopathy. Amplified regions were TCR beta CDR3 sequences from RNA transcripts. The HTBI primer set drove a first-round RT-PCR of the TCR CDR3. TCRdb fed the multiplex PCR reads into MiXCR, producing one record per CDR3 protein. Among a few hundred thousand distinct CDR3 sequences, approximately 15% were seen once, and the ten largest hold 15% to 20%. The origin of this receptor is a woman aged 18-29 years with Graves' hyperthyroidism. Sequencing was done on a sample of blood.

The CDR3 is CSARSSGLGGNTGELFF. The CDR3 DNA reads as TGCAGTGCTAGGAGTTCTGGGCTAGGAGGCAACACCGGGGAGCTGTTTTTT. The gene calls are TRBV20-1 and TRBJ2-2, with TRBD2 as a possible D gene (5 bases). Looked up from germline, CDR1 is DFQATT and CDR2 is SNEGSKA (reference sequence). This CDR3 contains 17 residues. Trimming removed 3 bases from V and 2 bases from J, with 19 bases in between.